This T cell receptor (beta chain) was sequenced during a study of CD8+ T cells in alopecia areata. Treatment: oral pan-JAK inhibitor, 5-10 mg twice daily. Peripheral blood samples and lesional scalp punch biopsies were obtained from alopecia areata patients. CDR3 size: 14 residues. V dropped 1 base and J dropped 6 bases, with 13 bases sitting between them. Germline V gene sequence: CDR1 PRHDT, CDR2 FYEKMQ (reference sequence). For this clone: What it binds is unknown.

The study's findings and limits: Mice showed clearer TCR sharing than patients did, a gap that was possibly HLA-related. Tofacitinib did not eliminate many expanded lesional clones from scalp or blood. Scalp clonality and expanded CD8+ clones among the top 100 fell significantly with tofacitinib.

Sequencing used cDNA as its template, made by extracting RNA and reverse transcribing it. This table comes from immunoSEQ multiplex PCR, and its TCRdb copy is limited to in-frame clones, with some not included. The sample lists about 110,000 clones; about four fifths were seen once. This TCR came from a human donor with alopecia areata. This rearrangement joins TRBV13 to TRBJ2-7; D is perhaps TRBD2 (5 bases). The source was CD8+ T cells sorted from blood, collected at week 24, from a patient treated with tofacitinib. The CDR3 nucleotides are TGTGCCAGCAGCTTAGATACTAGTACCGGCGAGCAGTACTTC. This encodes CASSLDTSTGEQYF.